Listed below are T cell receptor beta chains from one sample, sequenced in a study of human T cells and chemical hapten exposure. MiXCR was run by TCRdb on the RACE reads, yielding one entry per CDR3 protein. This table holds about 110,000 distinct CDR3 sequences, roughly a third found once. The sequencing used whole blood, collected in connection with sensitization to the hapten diphenylcyclopropenone (DPC). These TCRs come from a man in his forties or fifties with alopecia areata. Some clones in this sample may be carry-over from other donors' samples. Each CDR3 is given with its conserved first and last residue. A D gene is named only where the DNA matches it firmly. Clone size is stated in some rows and not others, as once, few, many or a class when expanded.

j_gene | d_gene | v_gene | abundance | CDR3nt | CDR3aa
TRBJ1-6 | NA | TRBV27 | NA | TGTGCCAGCAGTTCGACACATGTTGGTTCACCCCTCCACTTT | CASSSTHVGSPLHF
TRBJ2-6 | NA | TRBV6-2/TRBV6-3 | NA | TGTGCCAGCAGTTACTCGATTGGGGCCAACGTCCTGACTTTC | CASSYSIGANVLTF
TRBJ2-5 | NA | TRBV6-2/TRBV6-3 | NA | TGTGCCAGCAGACGTGATTGGGGGACAACAGAGACCCAGTACTTC | CASRRDWGTTETQYF
TRBJ2-1 | TRBD2 | TRBV29-1 | NA | TGCAGCGTTGAAGTACAGGCTAGCGGTTTGATGCGCAATGAGCAGTTCTTC | CSVEVQASGLMRNEQFF
TRBJ1-2 | NA | TRBV14 | NA | TGTGCCAGCAGCCAAGTACGGCGCGCAGGGAACTATGGCTACACCTTC | CASSQVRRAGNYGYTF
TRBJ2-4 | NA | TRBV12-3/TRBV12-4 | NA | TGTGCCAGCAGTGATACGGACAGAGTAGCCAAAAACATTCAGTACTTC | CASSDTDRVAKNIQYF
TRBJ2-3 | TRBD2 | TRBV9 | few | TGTGCCAGCAGCGATAGCGGGGGAACAGATACGCAGTATTTT | CASSDSGGTDTQYF
TRBJ2-3 | NA | TRBV6-2/TRBV6-3 | NA | TGTGCCAGCAGCCTCTTTGGGCCTGATACGCAGTATTTT | CASSLFGPDTQYF
TRBJ2-5 | NA | TRBV24-1 | NA | TGTGCCACCAGTGATGTCGGGGGCCAAGAGACCCAGTACTTC | CATSDVGGQETQYF
TRBJ2-1 | TRBD2 | TRBV7-3 | NA | TGTGCCAGCAGCCCTGCAGGTGCGGGAGGGAATGAGCAGTTCTTC | CASSPAGAGGNEQFF
TRBJ2-3 | NA | TRBV6-6 | NA | TGTGCCAGCAGTTACTCCCGGACACCCGGCAGTTCGGATACGCAGTATTTT | CASSYSRTPGSSDTQYF
TRBJ2-2 | TRBD1 | TRBV7-2 | NA | TGTGCCAGCAGCTTACAGGGGGCTGCGAACACCGGGGAGCTGTTTTTT | CASSLQGAANTGELFF
TRBJ1-5 | NA | TRBV6-6 | NA | TGTGCCAGCGCAGGAAATTATAGCAATCAGCCCCAGCATTTT | CASAGNYSNQPQHF
TRBJ2-3 | NA | TRBV20-1 | few | TGCAGTGCTACACCTGGGGGTGGCCCTAGGGATACGCAGTATTTT | CSATPGGGPRDTQYF
TRBJ2-3 | TRBD2 | TRBV2 | few | TGTGCCAGCAGCCTGACTAGCGGGAGGGTCGGCGGCACAGATACGCAGTATTTT | CASSLTSGRVGGTDTQYF
TRBJ1-2 | NA | TRBV14 | many | TGTGCCAGCAGCCATTCTGGGGCCGGGACATACTATGGCTACACCTTC | CASSHSGAGTYYGYTF
TRBJ1-5 | NA | TRBV14 | NA | TGTGCCAGCAGCCAAGGGGCACCAGGGCAGCCCCAGCATTTT | CASSQGAPGQPQHF
TRBJ2-3 | NA | TRBV29-1 | NA | TGCAGCGTTGAACCGGGACTTATCACAGATACGCAGTATTTT | CSVEPGLITDTQYF
TRBJ2-5 | TRBD2 | TRBV4-3 | NA | TGCGCCAGCAGCCAAGAACAGGGCCTAGCGGGAGCAGAGACCCAGTACTTC | CASSQEQGLAGAETQYF
TRBJ1-4 | TRBD1 | TRBV12-3/TRBV12-4 | NA | TGTGCCAGCAGCCCCGGAGGGGGCCCTGTTACTAATGAAAAACTGTTTTTT | CASSPGGGPVTNEKLFF
TRBJ2-3 | TRBD2 | TRBV6-5 | NA | TGTGCCAGCAGTTACGATTCTCAGCGGGGGGGGCACACAGATACGCAGTATTTT | CASSYDSQRGGHTDTQYF
TRBJ2-2 | NA | TRBV7-6 | few | TGTGCCAGCACCCATCAACGGGGCGGGGAGCTGTTTTTT | CASTHQRGGELFF
TRBJ2-3 | TRBD1 | TRBV6-2/TRBV6-3 | few | TGTGCCAGCAGAACAATCGGGACAGCTAGCACAGATACGCAGTATTTT | CASRTIGTASTDTQYF
TRBJ2-1 | TRBD2 | TRBV7-3 | few | TGTGCCAGCAGCTTATCCCTAGCGGGATTGAATGAGCAGTTCTTC | CASSLSLAGLNEQFF
TRBJ2-2 | NA | TRBV20-1 | NA | TGCAGTGCCCGCCGAAGGACCGGGGAGCTGTTTTTT | CSARRRTGELFF
TRBJ2-7 | TRBD2 | TRBV7-9 | NA | TGTGCCAGCATCGATAGCGGGAGGAGTGACTACGAGCAGTACTTC | CASIDSGRSDYEQYF
TRBJ2-5 | TRBD2 | TRBV6-5 | NA | TGTGCCAGCAGTGAAGTAGCGGGAGGGCCAGAGACCCAGTACTTC | CASSEVAGGPETQYF
TRBJ2-7 | NA | TRBV30 | few | TGTGCCTGGATCCAGAAAGGGGGGACCTACGAGCAGTACTTC | CAWIQKGGTYEQYF
TRBJ1-2 | TRBD1 | TRBV6-5 | NA | TGTGCCAGCACTCCGACAGGGTACTATGGCTACACCTTC | CASTPTGYYGYTF
TRBJ2-6 | NA | TRBV6-2/TRBV6-3 | NA | TGTGCCAGCAGCCTAGGTGCTGGAACTGGGGCCAACGTCCTGACTTTC | CASSLGAGTGANVLTF
TRBJ1-2 | TRBD1 | TRBV16 | NA | TGTGCCAGCAGCGCCGGGACAGGGGCCGACCCTAACTATGGCTACACCTTC | CASSAGTGADPNYGYTF
TRBJ2-2 | TRBD2 | TRBV7-8 | NA | TGTGCCAGCAGCTTAGCGACTAGCGGGAGGGATGGCGGGGAGCTGTTTTTT | CASSLATSGRDGGELFF
TRBJ1-1 | NA | TRBV29-1 | few | TGCAGCGTCTTACGGCAGGGTGGCACTGAAGCTTTCTTT | CSVLRQGGTEAFF
TRBJ2-3 | NA | TRBV10-3 | few | TGTGCCATCACCCGGGACCTTACTAGCACAGATACGCAGTATTTT | CAITRDLTSTDTQYF
TRBJ2-1 | TRBD1 | TRBV29-1 | few | TGCAGCGTTGAAGGACCAGGGGGATACAATGAGCAGTTCTTC | CSVEGPGGYNEQFF
TRBJ1-1 | NA | TRBV29-1 | NA | TGCAGCGTGGGAACTCGGGGCACTGAAGCTTTCTTT | CSVGTRGTEAFF
TRBJ2-5 | NA | TRBV4-2 | NA | TGTGCCAGCAGCCAAGTTGATCGGGGAGAAGAGACCCAGTACTTC | CASSQVDRGEETQYF
TRBJ1-6 | NA | TRBV7-9 | few | TGTGCCAGCAGCTTAGACAGTGATTCACCCCTCCACTTT | CASSLDSDSPLHF
TRBJ2-7 | TRBD2 | TRBV28 | NA | TGTGCCAGCAGTCCTATTTCCGGGACTATCTACGAGCAGTACTTC | CASSPISGTIYEQYF
TRBJ2-5 | TRBD1 | TRBV6-6 | NA | TGTGCCAGCAGCCAAACAGGGGGTGAGACCCAGTACTTC | CASSQTGGETQYF
TRBJ2-4 | NA | TRBV12-3/TRBV12-4 | NA | TGTGCCAGCAGTTTAGGACAAGCGAACATTCAGTACTTC | CASSLGQANIQYF
TRBJ1-5 | NA | TRBV6-6 | few | TGTGCCAGCAGCCGGATTATGTCCGGGGATAGCAATCAGCCCCAGCATTTT | CASSRIMSGDSNQPQHF
TRBJ2-5 | NA | TRBV11-3 | NA | TGTGCCAGCAGCCCCGGCGGGTCCGTGATCGAGACCCAGTACTTC | CASSPGGSVIETQYF
TRBJ2-7 | NA | TRBV6-5 | NA | TGTGCCAGCAGTTACACCCGGTCGAGGACGGGCGACTCCTACGAGCAGTACTTC | CASSYTRSRTGDSYEQYF
TRBJ1-2 | NA | TRBV18 | NA | TGTGCCAGCTCACCACCAGGGTATGGCTACACCTTC | CASSPPGYGYTF
TRBJ1-6 | NA | TRBV28 | NA | TGTGCCAGCAGTTTCACGAGGTATAATTCACCCCTCCACTTT | CASSFTRYNSPLHF
TRBJ2-3 | TRBD2 | TRBV6-1 | NA | TGTGCCACCGAAAAAGCGGGAGAAAGCACAGATACGCAGTATTTT | CATEKAGESTDTQYF
TRBJ2-5 | TRBD2 | TRBV4-3 | NA | TGCGCCAGCAGCCATATGCTAGCGGCGGAAGAGACCCAGTACTTC | CASSHMLAAEETQYF
TRBJ2-4 | NA | TRBV7-2 | NA | TGTGCCAGCAGTTATACTTCGGGACCAGGGTTATGGAACATTCAGTACTTC | CASSYTSGPGLWNIQYF
TRBJ2-5 | NA | TRBV29-1 | NA | TGCAGCGTTGGCCTCGAGACCCAGTACTTC | CSVGLETQYF
TRBJ1-4 | NA | TRBV5-1 | once | TGCGCCAGCAGCGGGACATCAACTAATGAAAAACTGTTTTTT | CASSGTSTNEKLFF
TRBJ1-2 | TRBD1 | TRBV6-6 | NA | TGTGCCATCTTCCGGGACAGGGGGAACTATGGCTACACCTTC | CAIFRDRGNYGYTF
TRBJ1-1 | NA | TRBV27 | few | TGTGCCAGCAGTTTAGCGGGGTCTAGGAACACTGAAGCTTTCTTT | CASSLAGSRNTEAFF
TRBJ2-1 | NA | TRBV20-1 | NA | TGCAGTGCTAGGGGGAAGTTCCCAGAGGTTGAGCAGTTCTTC | CSARGKFPEVEQFF
TRBJ2-3 | TRBD2 | TRBV20-1 | NA | TGCAGTGCTAGTACTAGCGGAGGAAGCGGCACAGATACGCAGTATTTT | CSASTSGGSGTDTQYF
TRBJ1-4 | TRBD1 | TRBV5-4 | NA | TGTGCCAGCAGCTTGATGGGACAGGGTGGCGAAAAACTGTTTTTT | CASSLMGQGGEKLFF